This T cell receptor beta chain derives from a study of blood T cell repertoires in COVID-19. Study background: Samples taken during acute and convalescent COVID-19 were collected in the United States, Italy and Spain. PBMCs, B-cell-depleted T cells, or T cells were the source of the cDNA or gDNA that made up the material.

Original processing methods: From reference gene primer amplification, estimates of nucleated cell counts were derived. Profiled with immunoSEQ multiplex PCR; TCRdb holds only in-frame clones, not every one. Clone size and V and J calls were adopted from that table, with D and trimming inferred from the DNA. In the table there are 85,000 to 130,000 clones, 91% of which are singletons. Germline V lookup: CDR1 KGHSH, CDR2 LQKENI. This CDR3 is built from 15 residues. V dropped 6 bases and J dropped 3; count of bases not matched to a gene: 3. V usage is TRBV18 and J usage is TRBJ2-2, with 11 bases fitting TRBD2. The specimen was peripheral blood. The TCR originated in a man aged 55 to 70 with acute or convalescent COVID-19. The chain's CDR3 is CASSGTSGYTGELFF. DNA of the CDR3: TGTGCCAGCTCCGGGACTAGCGGATACACCGGGGAGCTGTTTTTT.